Each of the 6 T cell receptor beta chains below was sequenced from the same sample in a study of post-analysis software for immune sequencing data. Whole-study findings and limits: Patients showed TRBV5-6, TRBV5-1 and TRBV20-1 among roughly 5 TRBV segments more frequent than in controls.

These TCRs' antigens remain unknown. Unique molecular identifiers tagged the TCR beta cDNA libraries. Each CDR3 protein is one row after TCRdb ran MiXCR on the PCR reads. The sample has roughly 670,000 distinct CDR3 sequences, 59% seen once; the top ten hold roughly 10%. Material: blood. The receptor source for this set is a girl aged 2 to 9 with multiple sclerosis.

The CDR3: CASSLGAVGDMDYGYTF. CDR3 in DNA: TGTGCCAGCAGCTTAGGGGCGGTAGGGGACATGGACTATGGCTACACCTTC. The chain combines TRBV7-2 with TRBJ1-2; possibly TRBD1 for D (6 bases). This CDR3 has 17 amino acids. CDR1 is SGHTA and CDR2 is FQGNSA in the germline V gene. V was shortened by 1 base and J by 3 bases, with 18 bases between the two germline ends.

The genes are TRBV4-1 and TRBJ1-1; D is unclear. Trimming pared 0 bases from V and 10 bases from J, leaving 15 bases between. This CDR3 has 14 residues. Germline V gene sequence: CDR1 MGHRA, CDR2 YSYEKL. The DNA of the CDR3 is TGCGCCAGCAGCCAAGAACGTTCGGGGAACGGAGCTTTCTTT. Translation gives CASSQERSGNGAFF.

The DNA for the CDR3 is TGTGCCAGCAGCCAAGATCAGCTCCCTGTGTACTTC. The encoded protein is CASSQDQLPVYF. The chain combines TRBV3-1 with TRBJ2-5; D gene ambiguous. Trimming stripped 0 bases from V and 13 bases from J, with 12 bases between. The CDR3 consists of 12 residues. CDR1 is LGHDT and CDR2 is YNNKEL in the germline V gene (reference sequence).

J is TRBJ2-1 and V is TRBV9; 10 nucleotides align to TRBD2. J gave up 6 bases and V 0 bases, and 3 bases lay outside the gene matches. CDR1 is SGDLS and CDR2 is YYNGEE in the germline V gene. The CDR3 is 15 residues long. Written as DNA, the CDR3 is TGTGCCAGCAGCGTAGCGGGGACTAGCGTCAATGAGCAGTTCTTC. Amino acid sequence: CASSVAGTSVNEQFF.

The chain's CDR3 is CASSPGTSGSQFF. The CDR3 DNA reads TGTGCCAGCAGTCCCGGGACTAGTGGGTCCCAGTTCTTC. The chain uses TRBV12-3 or TRBV12-4 and TRBJ2-1; 8 nucleotides line up with TRBD2. The CDR3 length is 13 residues. With V trimmed by 5 bases and J by 13 bases, 10 bases remained unmatched.

The genes are TRBV29-1 and TRBJ2-5; 7 bases line up with TRBD1. This CDR3 has 11 residues. After removal of 6 bases from V and 3 bases from J, the junction contained 1 base not matched to a gene. The germline V gene has CDR1 SQVTM and CDR2 ANQGSEA. The CDR3 bases are TGCAGCGTCCAGGGGGAAGAGACCCAGTACTTC. It encodes CSVQGEETQYF.